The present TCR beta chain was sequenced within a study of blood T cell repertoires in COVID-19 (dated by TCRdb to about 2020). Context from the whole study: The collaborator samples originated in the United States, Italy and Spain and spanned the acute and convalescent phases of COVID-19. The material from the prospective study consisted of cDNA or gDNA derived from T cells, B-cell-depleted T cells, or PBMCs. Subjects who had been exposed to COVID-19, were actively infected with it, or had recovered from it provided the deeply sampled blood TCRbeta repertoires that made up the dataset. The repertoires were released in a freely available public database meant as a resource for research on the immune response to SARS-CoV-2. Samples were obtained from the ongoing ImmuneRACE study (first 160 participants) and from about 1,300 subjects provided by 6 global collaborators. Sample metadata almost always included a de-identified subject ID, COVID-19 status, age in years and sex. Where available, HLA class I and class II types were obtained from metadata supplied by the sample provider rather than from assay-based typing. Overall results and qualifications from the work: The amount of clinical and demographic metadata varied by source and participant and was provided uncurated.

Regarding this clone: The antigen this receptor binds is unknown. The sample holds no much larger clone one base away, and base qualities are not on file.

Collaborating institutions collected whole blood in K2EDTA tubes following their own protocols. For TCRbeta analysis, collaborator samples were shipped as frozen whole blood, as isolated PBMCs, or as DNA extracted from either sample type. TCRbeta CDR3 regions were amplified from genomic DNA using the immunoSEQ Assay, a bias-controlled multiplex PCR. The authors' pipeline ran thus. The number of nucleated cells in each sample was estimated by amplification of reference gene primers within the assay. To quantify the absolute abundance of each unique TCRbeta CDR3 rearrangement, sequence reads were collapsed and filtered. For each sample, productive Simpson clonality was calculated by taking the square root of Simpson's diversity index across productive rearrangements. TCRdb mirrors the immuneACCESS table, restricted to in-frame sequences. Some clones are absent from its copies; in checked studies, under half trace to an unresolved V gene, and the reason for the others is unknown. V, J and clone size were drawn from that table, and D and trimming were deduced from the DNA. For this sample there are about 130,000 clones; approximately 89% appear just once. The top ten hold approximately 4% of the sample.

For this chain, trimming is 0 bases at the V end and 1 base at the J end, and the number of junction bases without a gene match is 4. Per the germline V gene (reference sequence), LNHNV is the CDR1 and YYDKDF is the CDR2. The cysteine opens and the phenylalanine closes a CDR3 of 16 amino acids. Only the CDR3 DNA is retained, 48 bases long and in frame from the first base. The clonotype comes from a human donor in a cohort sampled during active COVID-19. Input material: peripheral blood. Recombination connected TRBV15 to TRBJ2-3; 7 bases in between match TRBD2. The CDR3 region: CATSRDRTSRTDTQYF. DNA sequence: TGTGCCACCAGCAGAGATAGGACTAGTCGCACAGATACGCAGTATTTT.